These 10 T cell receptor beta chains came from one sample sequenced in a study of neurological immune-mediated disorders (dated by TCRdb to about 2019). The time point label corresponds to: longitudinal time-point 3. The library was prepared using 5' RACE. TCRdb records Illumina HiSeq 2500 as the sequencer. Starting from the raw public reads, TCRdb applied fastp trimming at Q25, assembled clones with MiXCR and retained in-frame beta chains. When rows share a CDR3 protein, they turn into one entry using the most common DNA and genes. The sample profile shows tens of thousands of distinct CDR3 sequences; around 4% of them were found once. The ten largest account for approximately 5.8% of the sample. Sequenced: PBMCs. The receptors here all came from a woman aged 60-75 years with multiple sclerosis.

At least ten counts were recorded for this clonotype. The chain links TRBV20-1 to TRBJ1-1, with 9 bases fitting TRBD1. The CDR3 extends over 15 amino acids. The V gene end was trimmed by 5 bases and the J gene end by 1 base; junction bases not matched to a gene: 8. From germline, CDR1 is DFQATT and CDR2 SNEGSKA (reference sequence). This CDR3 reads CSASDRGKTNTEAFF. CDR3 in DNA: TGCAGTGCTTCCGACAGGGGGAAGACGAACACTGAAGCTTTCTTT.

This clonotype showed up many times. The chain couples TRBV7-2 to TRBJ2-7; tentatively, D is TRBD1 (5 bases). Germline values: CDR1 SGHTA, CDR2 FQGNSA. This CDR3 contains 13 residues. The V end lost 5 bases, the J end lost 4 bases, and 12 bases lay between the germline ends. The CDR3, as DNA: TGTGCCAGCAGCATGGACACGGAATACGAGCAGTACTTC. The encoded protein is CASSMDTEYEQYF.

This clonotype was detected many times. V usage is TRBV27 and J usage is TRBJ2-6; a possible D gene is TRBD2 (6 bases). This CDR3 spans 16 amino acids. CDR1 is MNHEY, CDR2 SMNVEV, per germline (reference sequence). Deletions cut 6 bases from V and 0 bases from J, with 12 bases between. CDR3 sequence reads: CASRDGGFSGANVLTF. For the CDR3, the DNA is TGTGCCAGCAGGGACGGGGGATTCTCTGGGGCCAACGTCCTGACTTTC.

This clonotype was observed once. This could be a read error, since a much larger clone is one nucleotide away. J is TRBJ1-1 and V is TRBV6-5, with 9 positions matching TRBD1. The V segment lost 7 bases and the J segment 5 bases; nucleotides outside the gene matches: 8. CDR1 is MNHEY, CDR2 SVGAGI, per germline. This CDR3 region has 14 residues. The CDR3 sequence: CASNKDRGGTEAFF. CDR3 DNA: TGTGCCAGCAACAAAGACAGGGGGGGGACTGAAGCTTTCTTT.

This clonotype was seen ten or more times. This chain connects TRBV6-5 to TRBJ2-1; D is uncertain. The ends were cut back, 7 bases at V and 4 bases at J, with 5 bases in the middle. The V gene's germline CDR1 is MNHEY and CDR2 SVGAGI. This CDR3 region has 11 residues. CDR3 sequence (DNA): TGTGCCAGCAAAGCTTACAATGAGCAGTTCTTC. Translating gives CASKAYNEQFF.

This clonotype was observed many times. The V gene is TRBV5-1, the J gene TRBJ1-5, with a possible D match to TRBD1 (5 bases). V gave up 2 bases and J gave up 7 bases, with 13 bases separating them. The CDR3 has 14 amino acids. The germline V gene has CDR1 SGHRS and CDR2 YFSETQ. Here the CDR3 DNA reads TGCGCCAGCAGCTTCGGCGGGGCCGACCAGCCCCAGCATTTT. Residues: CASSFGGADQPQHF. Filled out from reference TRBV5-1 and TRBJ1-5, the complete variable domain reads KAGVTQTPRYLIKTRGQQVTLSCSPISGHRSVSWYQQTPGQGLQFLFEYFSETQRNKGNFPGRFSGRQFSNSRSEMNVSTLELGDSALYLCASSFGGADQPQHFGDGTRLSIL.

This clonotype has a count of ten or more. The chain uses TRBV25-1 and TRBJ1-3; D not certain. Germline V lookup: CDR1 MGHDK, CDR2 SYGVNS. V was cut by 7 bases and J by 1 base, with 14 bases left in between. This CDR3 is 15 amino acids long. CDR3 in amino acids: CASTLGLMSGNTIYF. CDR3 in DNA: TGTGCCAGCACCCTAGGTTTGATGTCTGGAAACACCATATATTTT.

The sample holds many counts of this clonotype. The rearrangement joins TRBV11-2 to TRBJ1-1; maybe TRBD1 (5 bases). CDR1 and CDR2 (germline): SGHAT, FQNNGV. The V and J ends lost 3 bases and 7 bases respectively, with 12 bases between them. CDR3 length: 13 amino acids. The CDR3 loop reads CASSFGGGSEAFF. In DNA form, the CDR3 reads TGTGCCAGCAGCTTCGGGGGGGGTAGTGAAGCTTTCTTT.

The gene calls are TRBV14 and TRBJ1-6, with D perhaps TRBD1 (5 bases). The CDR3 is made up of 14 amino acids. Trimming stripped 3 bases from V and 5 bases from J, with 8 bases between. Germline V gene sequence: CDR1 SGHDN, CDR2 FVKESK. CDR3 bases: TGTGCCAGCAGCCATGGGACCCATAATTCACCCCTCCACTTT. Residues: CASSHGTHNSPLHF.

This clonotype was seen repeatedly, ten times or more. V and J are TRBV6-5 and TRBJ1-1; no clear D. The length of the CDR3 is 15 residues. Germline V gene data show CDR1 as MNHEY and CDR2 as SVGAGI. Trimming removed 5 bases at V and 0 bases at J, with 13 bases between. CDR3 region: CASSRPYGMNTEAFF. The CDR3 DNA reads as TGTGCCAGCAGTCGGCCTTATGGCATGAACACTGAAGCTTTCTTT.